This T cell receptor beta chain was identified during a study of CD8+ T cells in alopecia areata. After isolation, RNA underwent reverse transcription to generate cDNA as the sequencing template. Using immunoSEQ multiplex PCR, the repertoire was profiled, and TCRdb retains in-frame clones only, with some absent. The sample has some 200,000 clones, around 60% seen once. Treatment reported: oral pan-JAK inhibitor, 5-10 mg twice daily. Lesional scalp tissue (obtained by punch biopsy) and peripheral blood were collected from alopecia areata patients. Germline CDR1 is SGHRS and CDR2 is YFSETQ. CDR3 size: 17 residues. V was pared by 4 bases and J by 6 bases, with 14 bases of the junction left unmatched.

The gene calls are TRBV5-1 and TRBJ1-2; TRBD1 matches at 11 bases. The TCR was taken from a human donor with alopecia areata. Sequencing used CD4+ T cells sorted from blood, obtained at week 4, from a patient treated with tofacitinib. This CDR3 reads CASSPYGQGARGDGYTF. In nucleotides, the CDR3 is TGCGCCAGCAGCCCTTACGGACAGGGGGCGCGAGGGGATGGCTACACCTTC. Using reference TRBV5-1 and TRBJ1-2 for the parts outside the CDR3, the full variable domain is KAGVTQTPRYLIKTRGQQVTLSCSPISGHRSVSWYQQTPGQGLQFLFEYFSETQRNKGNFPGRFSGRQFSNSRSEMNVSTLELGDSALYLCASSPYGQGARGDGYTFGSGTRLTVV.